The T cell receptor (beta chain) described here comes from a study of blood T cell repertoires in COVID-19. This clone was detected only a few times. V shed 0 bases and J shed 4 bases, with 15 bases lying between them. CDR3 length equals 16 residues. Per the germline V gene, CDR1 is LNHNV and CDR2 is YYDKDF (reference sequence). Profiling relied on immunoSEQ multiplex PCR, and the TCRdb table lists in-frame clones only, not all of them. The table lists around 160,000 clones, 65% to 85% of them singletons, with approximately 6% in the top ten. V and J are TRBV15 and TRBJ1-2; D is ambiguous. This receptor was taken from a man aged 40-50 years who had recovered from COVID-19. Input material: PBMCs or T cells enriched from blood (not recorded which). The CDR3 DNA sequence: TGTGCCACCAGCAGAGATCATGGTCAGAAGTTCTATGGCTACACCTTC. It yields the protein CATSRDHGQKFYGYTF.